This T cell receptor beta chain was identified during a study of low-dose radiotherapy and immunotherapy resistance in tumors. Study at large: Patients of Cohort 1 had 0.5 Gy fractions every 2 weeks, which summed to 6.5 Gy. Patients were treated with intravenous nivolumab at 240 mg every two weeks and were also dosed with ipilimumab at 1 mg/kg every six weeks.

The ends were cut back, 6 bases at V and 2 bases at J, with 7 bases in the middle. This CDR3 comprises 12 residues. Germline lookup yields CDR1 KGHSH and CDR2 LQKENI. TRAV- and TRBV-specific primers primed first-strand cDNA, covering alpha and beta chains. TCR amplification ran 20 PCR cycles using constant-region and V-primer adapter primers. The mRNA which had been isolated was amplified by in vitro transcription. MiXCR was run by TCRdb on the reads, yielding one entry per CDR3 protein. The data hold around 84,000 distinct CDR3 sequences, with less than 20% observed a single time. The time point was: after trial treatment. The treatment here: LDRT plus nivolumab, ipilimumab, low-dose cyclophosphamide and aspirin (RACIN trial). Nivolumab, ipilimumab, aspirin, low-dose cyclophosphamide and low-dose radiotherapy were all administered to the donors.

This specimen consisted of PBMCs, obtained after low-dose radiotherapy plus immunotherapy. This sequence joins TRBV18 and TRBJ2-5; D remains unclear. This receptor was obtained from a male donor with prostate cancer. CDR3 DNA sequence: TGTGCCAGCTCTTCAAGACAAGAGACCCAGTACTTC. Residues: CASSSRQETQYF. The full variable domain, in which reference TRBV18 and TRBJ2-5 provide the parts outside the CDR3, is NAGVMQNPRHLVRRRGQEARLRCSPMKGHSHVYWYRQLPEEGLKFMVYLQKENIIDESGMPKERFSAEFPKEGPSILRIQQVVRGDSAAYFCASSSRQETQYFGPGTRLLVL.